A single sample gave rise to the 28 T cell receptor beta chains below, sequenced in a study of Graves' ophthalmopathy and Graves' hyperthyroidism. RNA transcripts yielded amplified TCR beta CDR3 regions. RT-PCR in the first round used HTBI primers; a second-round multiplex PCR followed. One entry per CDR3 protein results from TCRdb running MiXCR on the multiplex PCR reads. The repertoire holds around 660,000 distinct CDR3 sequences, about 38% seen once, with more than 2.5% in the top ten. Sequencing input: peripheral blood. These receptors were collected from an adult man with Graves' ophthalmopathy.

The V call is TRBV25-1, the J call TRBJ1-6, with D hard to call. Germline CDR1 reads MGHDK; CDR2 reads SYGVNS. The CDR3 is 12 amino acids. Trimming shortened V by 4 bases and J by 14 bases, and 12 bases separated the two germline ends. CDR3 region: CASSARKMALHF. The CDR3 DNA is TGTGCCAGCAGTGCCCGGAAGATGGCCCTCCACTTT.

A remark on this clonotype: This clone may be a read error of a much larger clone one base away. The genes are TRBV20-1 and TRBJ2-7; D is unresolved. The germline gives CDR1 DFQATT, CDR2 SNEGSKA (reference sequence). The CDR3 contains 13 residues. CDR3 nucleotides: TGCGGTGCTACGGTAGGGAACTCCTACGAGCAGTACTTC. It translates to CGATVGNSYEQYF.

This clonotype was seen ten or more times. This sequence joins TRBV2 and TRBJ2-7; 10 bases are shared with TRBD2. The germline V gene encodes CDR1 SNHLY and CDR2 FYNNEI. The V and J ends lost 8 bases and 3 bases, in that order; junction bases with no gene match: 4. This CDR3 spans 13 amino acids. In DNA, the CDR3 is TGTGCCAGCGAACTAGCGGGAATCTACGAGCAGTACTTC. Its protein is CASELAGIYEQYF. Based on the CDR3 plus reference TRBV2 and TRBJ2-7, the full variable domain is EPEVTQTPSHQVTQMGQEVILRCVPISNHLYFYWYRQILGQKVEFLVSFYNNEISEKSEIFDDQFSVERPDGSNFTLKIRSTKLEDSAMYFCASELAGIYEQYFGPGTRLTVT.

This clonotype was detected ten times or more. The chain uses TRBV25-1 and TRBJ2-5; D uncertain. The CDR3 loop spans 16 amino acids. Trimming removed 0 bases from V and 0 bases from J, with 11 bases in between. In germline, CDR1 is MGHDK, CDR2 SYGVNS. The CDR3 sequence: CASSEYFDLYQETQYF. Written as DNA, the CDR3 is TGTGCCAGCAGTGAATATTTCGACCTGTACCAAGAGACCCAGTACTTC.

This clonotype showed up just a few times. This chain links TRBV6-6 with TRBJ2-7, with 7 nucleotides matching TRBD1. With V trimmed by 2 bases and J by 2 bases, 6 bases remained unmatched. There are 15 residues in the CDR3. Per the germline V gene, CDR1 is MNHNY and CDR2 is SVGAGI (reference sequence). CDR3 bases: TGTGCCAGCAGTTACCTAGGGACAGAGACCTACGAGCAGTACTTC. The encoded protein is CASSYLGTETYEQYF.

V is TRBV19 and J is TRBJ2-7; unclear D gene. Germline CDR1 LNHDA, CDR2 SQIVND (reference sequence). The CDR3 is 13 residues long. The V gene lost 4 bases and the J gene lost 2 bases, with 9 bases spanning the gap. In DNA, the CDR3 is TGTGCCAGTAGTAAAAAGACAACCTACGAGCAGTACTTC. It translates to CASSKKTTYEQYF.

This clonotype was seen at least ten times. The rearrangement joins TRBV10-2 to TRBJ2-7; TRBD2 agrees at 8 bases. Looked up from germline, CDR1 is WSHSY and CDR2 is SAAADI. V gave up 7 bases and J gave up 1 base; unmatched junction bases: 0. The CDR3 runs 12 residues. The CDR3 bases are TGCGCCAGCACGGGGGGGTCCTACGAGCAGTACTTC. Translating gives CASTGGSYEQYF.

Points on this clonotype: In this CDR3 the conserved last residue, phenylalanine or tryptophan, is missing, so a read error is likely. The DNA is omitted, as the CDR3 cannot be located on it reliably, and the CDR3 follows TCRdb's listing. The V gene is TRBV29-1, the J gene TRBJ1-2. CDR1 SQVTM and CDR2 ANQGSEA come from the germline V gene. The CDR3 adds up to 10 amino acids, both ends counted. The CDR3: CSVEGLAPTY.

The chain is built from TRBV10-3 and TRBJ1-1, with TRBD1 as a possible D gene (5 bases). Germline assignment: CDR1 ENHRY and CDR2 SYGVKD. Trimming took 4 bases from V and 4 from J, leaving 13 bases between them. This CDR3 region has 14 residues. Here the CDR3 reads CAISGPGTATEAFF. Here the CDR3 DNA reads TGTGCCATCAGTGGGCCCGGGACCGCCACTGAAGCTTTCTTT.

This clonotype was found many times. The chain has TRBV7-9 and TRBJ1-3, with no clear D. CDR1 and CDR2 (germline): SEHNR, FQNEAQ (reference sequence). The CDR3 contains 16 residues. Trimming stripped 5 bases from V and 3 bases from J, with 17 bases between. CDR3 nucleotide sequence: TGTGCCAGCAGCCCCCTAGGCCTCACTAATGGAAACACCATATATTTT. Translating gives CASSPLGLTNGNTIYF.

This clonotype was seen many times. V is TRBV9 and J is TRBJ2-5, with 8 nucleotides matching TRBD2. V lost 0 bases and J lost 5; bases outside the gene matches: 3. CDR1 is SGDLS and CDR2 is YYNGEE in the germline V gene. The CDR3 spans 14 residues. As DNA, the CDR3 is TGTGCCAGCAGCGTAGGGCGGGGGGAGGAGACCCAGTACTTC. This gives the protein CASSVGRGEETQYF.

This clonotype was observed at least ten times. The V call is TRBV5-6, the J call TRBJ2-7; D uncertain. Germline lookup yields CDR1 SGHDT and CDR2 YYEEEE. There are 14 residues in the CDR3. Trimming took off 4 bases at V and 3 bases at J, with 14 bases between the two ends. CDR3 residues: CASSIRGRFYEQYF. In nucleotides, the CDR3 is TGTGCCAGCAGCATTCGTGGCCGATTCTACGAGCAGTACTTC.

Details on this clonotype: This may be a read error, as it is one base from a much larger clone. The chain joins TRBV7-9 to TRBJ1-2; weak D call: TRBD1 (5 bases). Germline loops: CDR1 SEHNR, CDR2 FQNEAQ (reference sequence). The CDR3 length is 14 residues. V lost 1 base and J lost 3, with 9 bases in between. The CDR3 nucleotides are TGTGCCAGCAGCTTAGGGGGGTATGACTATGGCTACACCTTC. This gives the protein CASSLGGYDYGYTF.

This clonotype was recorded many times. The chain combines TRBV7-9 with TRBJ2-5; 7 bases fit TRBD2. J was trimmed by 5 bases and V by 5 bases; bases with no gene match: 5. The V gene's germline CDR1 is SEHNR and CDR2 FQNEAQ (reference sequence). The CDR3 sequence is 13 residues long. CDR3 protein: CASSETGGETQYF. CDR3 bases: TGTGCCAGCAGCGAGACCGGGGGGGAGACCCAGTACTTC.

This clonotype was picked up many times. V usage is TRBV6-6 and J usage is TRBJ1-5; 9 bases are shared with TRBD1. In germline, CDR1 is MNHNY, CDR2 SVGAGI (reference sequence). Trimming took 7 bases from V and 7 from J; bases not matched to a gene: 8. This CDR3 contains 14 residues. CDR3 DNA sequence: TGTGCCAGCATCCTCGGGACAGGGAAACAGCCCCAGCATTTT. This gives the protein CASILGTGKQPQHF.

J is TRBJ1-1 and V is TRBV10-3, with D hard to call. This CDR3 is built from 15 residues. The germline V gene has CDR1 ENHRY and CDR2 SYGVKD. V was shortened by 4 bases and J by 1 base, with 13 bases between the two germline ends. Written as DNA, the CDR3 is TGTGCCATCAGTGCTAGACCGGACGGGAACACTGAAGCTTTCTTT. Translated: CAISARPDGNTEAFF.

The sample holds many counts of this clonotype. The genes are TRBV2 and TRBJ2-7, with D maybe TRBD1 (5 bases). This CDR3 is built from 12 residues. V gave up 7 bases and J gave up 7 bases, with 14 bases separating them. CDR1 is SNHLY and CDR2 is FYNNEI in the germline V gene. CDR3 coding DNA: TGTGCCAGCAAGTCGGCAGGGCGGGAGCAGTACTTC. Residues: CASKSAGREQYF.

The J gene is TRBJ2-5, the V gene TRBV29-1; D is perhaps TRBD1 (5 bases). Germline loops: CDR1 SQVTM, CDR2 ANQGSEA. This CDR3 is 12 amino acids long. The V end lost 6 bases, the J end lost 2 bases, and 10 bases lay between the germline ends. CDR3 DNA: TGCAGCGTAATACAGGCACAAGAGACCCAGTACTTC. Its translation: CSVIQAQETQYF. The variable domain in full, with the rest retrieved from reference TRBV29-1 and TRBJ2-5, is SAVISQKPSRDICQRGTSLTIQCQVDSQVTMMFWYRQQPGQSLTLIATANQGSEATYESGFVIDKFPISRPNLTFSTLTVSNMSPEDSSIYLCSVIQAQETQYFGPGTRLLVL.

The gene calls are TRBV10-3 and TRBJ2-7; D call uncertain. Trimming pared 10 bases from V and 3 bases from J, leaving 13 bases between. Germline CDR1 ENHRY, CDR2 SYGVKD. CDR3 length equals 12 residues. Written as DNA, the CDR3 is TGTGCCAGCCGCCCCCTGGACTACGAGCAGTACTTC. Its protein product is CASRPLDYEQYF.

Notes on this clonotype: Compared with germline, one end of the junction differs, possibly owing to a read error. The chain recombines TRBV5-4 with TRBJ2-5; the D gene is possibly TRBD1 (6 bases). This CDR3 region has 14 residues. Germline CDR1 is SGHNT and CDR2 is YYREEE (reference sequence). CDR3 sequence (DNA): TGTGCCAGCAGCTCACAGGGCAGACCGGAGACCCAGAACTTC. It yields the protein CASSSQGRPETQNF.

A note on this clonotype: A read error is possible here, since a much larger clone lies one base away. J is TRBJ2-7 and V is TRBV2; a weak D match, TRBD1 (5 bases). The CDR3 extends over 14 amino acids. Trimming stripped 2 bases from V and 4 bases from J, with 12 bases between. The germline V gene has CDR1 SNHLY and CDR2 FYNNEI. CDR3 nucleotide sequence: TGTGCCAGCAGTGAACAGGGCGGCCGTTACGAGCAGTACTTC. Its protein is CASSEQGGRYEQYF. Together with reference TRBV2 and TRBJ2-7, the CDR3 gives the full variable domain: EPEVTQTPSHQVTQMGQEVILRCVPISNHLYFYWYRQILGQKVEFLVSFYNNEISEKSEIFDDQFSVERPDGSNFTLKIRSTKLEDSAMYFCASSEQGGRYEQYFGPGTRLTVT.

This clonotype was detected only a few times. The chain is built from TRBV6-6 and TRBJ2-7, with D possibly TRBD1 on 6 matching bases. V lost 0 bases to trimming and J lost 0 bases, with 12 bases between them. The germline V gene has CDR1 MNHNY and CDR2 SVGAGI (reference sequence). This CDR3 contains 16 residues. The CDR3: CASSYSPQGRSYEQYF. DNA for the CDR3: TGTGCCAGCAGTTACTCGCCCCAGGGGCGCTCCTACGAGCAGTACTTC.

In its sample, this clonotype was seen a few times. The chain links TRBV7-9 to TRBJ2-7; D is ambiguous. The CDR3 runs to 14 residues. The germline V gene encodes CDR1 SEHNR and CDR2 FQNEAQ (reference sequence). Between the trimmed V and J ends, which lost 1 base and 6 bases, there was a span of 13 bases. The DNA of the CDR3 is TGTGCCAGCAGCTTAGATGCCAGGCCGCCCGAGCAGTACTTC. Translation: CASSLDARPPEQYF.

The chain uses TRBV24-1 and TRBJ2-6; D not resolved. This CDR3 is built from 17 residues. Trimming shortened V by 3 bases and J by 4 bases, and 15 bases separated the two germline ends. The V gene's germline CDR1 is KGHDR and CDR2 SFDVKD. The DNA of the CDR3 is TGTGCCACCAGTGATCCACGCGCGACGACAGGGGCCAACGTCCTGACTTTC. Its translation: CATSDPRATTGANVLTF.

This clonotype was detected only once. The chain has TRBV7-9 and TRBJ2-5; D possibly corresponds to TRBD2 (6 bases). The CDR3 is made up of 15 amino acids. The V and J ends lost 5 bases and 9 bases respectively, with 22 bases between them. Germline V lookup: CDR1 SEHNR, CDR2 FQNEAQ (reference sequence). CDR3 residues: CASSRGGEGDQPQYF. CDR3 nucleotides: TGTGCCAGCAGCCGGGGCGGGGAAGGGGATCAGCCCCAGTACTTC.

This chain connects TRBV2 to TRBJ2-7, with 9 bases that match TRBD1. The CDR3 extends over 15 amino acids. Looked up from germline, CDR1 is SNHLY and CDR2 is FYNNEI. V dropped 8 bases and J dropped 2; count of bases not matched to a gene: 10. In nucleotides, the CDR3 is TGTGCCAGCGGGGACAGGGAATTGATTACCTACGAGCAGTACTTC. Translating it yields CASGDRELITYEQYF.

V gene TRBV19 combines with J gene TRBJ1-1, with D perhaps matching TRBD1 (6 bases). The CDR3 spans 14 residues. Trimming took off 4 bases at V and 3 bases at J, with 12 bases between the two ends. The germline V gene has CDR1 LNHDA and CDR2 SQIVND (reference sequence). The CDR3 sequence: CASSKVQGYTEAFF. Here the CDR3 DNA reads TGTGCCAGTAGTAAGGTGCAGGGGTACACTGAAGCTTTCTTT.

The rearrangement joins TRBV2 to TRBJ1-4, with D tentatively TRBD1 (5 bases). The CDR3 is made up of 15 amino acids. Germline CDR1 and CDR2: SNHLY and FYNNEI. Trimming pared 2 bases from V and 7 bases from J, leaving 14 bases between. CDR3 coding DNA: TGTGCCAGCAGTGAACTCGGGCAGGGTGGTGAAAAACTGTTTTTT. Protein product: CASSELGQGGEKLFF.